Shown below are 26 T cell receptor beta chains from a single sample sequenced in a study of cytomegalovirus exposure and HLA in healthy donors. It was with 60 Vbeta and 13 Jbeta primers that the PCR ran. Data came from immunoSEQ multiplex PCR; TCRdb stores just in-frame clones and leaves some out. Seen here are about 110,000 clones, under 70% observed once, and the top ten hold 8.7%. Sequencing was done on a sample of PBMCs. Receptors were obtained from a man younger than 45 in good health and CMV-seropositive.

The CDR3 sequence: CASSLSGGPTDTQYF. The CDR3 bases are TGTGCCAGCAGCCTTAGCGGGGGGCCTACAGATACGCAGTATTTT. The chain couples TRBV5-4 to TRBJ2-3; 10 nucleotides agree with TRBD2. The V gene end was trimmed by 4 bases and the J gene end by 3 bases; junction bases not matched to a gene: 5. Germline CDR1 reads SGHNT; CDR2 reads YYREEE (reference sequence). The CDR3 spans 15 residues.

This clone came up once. CDR3 sequence (DNA): TGTGCCAGCAAAACGGCGGGGGAGGGCACTGAAGCTTTCTTT. Translated, it gives CASKTAGEGTEAFF. The chain uses TRBV2 and TRBJ1-1; D perhaps matches TRBD1 (5 bases). The V end was cut by 7 bases, the J end by 4 bases, with 16 bases between. This CDR3 contains 14 residues. Germline values: CDR1 SNHLY, CDR2 FYNNEI.

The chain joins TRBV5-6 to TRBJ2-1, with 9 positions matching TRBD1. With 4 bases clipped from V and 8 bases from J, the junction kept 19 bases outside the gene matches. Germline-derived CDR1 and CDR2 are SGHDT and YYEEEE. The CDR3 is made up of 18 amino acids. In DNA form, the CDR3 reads TGTGCCAGCAGCAGGGACAGGGCCTGGCTGAGAGGGACGGATGAGCAGTTCTTC. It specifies CASSRDRAWLRGTDEQFF.

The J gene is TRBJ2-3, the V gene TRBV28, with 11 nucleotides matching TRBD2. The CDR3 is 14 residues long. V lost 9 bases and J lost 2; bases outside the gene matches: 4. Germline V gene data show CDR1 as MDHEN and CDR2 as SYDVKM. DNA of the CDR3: TGTGCCAGTGGGACTAGCGGACTCACAGATACGCAGTATTTT. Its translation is CASGTSGLTDTQYF.

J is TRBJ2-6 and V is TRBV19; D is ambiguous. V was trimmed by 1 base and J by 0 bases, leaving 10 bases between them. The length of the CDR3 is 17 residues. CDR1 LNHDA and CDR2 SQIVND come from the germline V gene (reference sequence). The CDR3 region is CASSIGLRSSGANVLTF. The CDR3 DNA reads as TGTGCCAGTAGTATAGGTTTGCGTAGCTCTGGGGCCAACGTCCTGACTTTC.

This CDR3 is CSVVHLNTEAFF. The CDR3 DNA is TGCAGCGTTGTACATTTGAACACTGAAGCTTTCTTT. V is TRBV29-1 and J is TRBJ1-1; no clear D gene. The CDR3 extends over 12 amino acids. V lost 4 bases and J 0 bases, leaving 6 bases between the germline ends. Germline CDR1 SQVTM, CDR2 ANQGSEA.

The CDR3 reads CASATDRLNTEAFF. Here the CDR3 DNA reads TGTGCCAGTGCCACGGACAGGTTGAACACTGAAGCTTTCTTT. J is TRBJ1-1 and V is TRBV19, with 7 nucleotides matching TRBD1. V trimming: 8 bases; J trimming: 0 bases; junction bases outside the gene matches: 6. The CDR3 extends over 14 amino acids. The germline CDR1 and CDR2 sequences are LNHDA and SQIVND (reference sequence).

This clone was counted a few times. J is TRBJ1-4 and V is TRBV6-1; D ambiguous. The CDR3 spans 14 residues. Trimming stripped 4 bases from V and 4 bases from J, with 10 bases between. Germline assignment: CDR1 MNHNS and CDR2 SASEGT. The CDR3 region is CASSGAAFNEKLFF. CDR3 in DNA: TGTGCCAGCAGTGGGGCAGCCTTTAATGAAAAACTGTTTTTT.

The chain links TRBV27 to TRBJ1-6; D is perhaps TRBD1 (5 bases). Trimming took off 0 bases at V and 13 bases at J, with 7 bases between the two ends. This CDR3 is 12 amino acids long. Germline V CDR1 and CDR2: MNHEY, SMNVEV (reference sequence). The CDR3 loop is CASSLSGGPLHF. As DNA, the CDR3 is TGTGCCAGCAGTTTATCCGGGGGGCCCCTCCACTTT.

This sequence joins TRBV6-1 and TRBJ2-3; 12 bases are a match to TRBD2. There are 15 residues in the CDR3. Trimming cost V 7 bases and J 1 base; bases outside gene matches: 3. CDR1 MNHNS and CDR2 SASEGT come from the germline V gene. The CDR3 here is CASKLAGGRTDTQYF. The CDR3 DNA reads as TGTGCCAGCAAGCTAGCGGGGGGGCGCACAGATACGCAGTATTTT.

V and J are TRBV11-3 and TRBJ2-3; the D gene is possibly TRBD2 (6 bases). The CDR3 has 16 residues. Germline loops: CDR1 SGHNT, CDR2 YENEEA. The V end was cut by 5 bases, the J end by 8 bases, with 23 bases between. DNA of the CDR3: TGTGCCAGCAGCCCCTCGGATAGCGGAACCCTCGGTACGCAGTATTTT. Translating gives CASSPSDSGTLGTQYF.

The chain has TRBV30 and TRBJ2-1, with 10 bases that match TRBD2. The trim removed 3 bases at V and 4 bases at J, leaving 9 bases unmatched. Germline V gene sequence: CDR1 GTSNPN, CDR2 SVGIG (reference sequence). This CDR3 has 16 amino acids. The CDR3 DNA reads TGTGCCTGGAGCCTAGAGCTAGCGGGAGAATACAATGAGCAGTTCTTC. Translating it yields CAWSLELAGEYNEQFF. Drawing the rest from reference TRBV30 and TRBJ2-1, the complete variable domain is SQTIHQWPATLVQPVGSPLSLECTVEGTSNPNLYWYRQAAGRGLQLLFYSVGIGQISSEVPQNLSASRPQDRQFILSSKKLLLSDSGFYLCAWSLELAGEYNEQFFGPGTRLTVL.

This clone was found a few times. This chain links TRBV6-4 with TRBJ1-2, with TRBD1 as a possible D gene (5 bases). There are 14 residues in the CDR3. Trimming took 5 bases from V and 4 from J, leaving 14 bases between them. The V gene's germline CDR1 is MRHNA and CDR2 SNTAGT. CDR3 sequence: CASSPGGDSYGYTF. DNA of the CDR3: TGTGCCAGCAGTCCCGGGGGGGATAGCTATGGCTACACCTTC.

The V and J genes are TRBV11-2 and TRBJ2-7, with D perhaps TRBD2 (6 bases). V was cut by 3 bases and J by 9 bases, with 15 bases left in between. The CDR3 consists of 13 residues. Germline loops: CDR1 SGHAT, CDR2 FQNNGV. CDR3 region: CASSLGLPSGQYV. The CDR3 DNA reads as TGTGCCAGCAGCTTGGGACTTCCAAGCGGGCAGTACGTC.

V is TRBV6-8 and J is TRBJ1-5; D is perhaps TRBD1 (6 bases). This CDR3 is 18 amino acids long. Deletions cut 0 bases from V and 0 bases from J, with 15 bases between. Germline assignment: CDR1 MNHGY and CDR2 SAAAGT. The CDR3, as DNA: TGTGCCAGCAGTTACTCCCGGCTTCGGGACATTAGCAATCAGCCCCAGCATTTT. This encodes CASSYSRLRDISNQPQHF.

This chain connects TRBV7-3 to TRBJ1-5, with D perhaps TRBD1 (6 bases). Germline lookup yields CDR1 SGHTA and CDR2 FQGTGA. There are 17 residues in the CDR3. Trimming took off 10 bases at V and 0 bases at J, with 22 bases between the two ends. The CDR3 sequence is CANPDRGHQNSNQPQHF. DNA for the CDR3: TGTGCCAATCCGGACAGAGGACATCAAAATAGCAATCAGCCCCAGCATTTT.

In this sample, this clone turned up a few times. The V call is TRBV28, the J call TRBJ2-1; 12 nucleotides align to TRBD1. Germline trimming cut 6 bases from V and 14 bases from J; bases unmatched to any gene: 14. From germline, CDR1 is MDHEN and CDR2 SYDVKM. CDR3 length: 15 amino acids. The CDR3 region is CASRGPGQGANSEFF. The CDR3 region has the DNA TGTGCCAGCAGGGGGCCGGGACAGGGGGCTAATTCGGAGTTCTTC. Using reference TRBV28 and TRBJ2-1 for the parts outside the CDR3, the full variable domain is DVKVTQSSRYLVKRTGEKVFLECVQDMDHENMFWYRQDPGLGLRLIYFSYDVKMKEKGDIPEGYSVSREKKERFSLILESASTNQTSMYLCASRGPGQGANSEFFGPGTRLTVL.

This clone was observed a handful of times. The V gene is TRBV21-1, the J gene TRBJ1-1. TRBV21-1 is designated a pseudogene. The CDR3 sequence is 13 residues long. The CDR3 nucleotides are TGTGCCAGCAGCAAAGCGGAGAGGACTGAAGCTTTCTTT. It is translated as CASSKAERTEAFF.

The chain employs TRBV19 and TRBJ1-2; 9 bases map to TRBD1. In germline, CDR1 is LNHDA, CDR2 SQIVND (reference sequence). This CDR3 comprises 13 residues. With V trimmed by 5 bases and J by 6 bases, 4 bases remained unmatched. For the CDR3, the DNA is TGTGCCAGTAGTCCACAGGGGGCAGATGGCTACACCTTC. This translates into CASSPQGADGYTF.

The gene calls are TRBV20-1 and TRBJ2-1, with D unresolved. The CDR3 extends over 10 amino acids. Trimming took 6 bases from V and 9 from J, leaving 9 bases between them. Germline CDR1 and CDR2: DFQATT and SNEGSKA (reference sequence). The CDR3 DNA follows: TGCAGTGCCCCAGTCCCTGAGCAGTTCTTC. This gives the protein CSAPVPEQFF.

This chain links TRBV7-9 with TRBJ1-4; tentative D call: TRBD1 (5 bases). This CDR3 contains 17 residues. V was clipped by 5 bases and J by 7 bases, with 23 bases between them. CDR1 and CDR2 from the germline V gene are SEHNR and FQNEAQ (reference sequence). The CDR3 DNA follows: TGTGCCAGCAGCGATCAAACTTCGGCCTACAGGCTTGAAAAACTGTTTTTT. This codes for CASSDQTSAYRLEKLFF.

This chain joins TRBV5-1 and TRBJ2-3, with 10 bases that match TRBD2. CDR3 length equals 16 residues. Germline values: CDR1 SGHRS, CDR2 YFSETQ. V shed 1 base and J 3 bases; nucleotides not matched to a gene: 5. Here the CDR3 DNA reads TGCGCCAGCAGCTTGTCAGGAGCGGGGGGGACAGATACGCAGTATTTT. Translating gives CASSLSGAGGTDTQYF.

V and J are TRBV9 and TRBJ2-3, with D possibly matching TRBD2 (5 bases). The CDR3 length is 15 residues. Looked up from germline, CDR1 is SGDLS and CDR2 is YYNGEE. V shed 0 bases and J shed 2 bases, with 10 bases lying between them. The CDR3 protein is CASSVVSSYTDTQYF. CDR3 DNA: TGTGCCAGCAGCGTAGTGTCTAGCTACACAGATACGCAGTATTTT.

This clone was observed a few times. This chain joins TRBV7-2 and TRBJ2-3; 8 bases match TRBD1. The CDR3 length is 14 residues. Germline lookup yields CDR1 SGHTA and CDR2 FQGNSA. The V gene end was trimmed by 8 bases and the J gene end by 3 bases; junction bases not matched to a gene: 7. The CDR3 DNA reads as TGTGCCAGCGCCGACAGGGGCCCTACAGATACGCAGTATTTT. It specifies CASADRGPTDTQYF.

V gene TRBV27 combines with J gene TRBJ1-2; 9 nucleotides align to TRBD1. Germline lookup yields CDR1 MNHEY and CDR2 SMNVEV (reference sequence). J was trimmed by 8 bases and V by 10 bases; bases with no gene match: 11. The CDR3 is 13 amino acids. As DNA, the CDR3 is TGTGCCACCCTAGGGACAGGGCCTGAGGGCTACACCTTC. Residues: CATLGTGPEGYTF.

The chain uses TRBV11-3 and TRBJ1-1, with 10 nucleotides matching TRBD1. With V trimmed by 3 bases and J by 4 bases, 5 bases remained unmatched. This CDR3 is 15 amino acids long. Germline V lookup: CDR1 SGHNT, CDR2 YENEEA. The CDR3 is CASSFRTGGSTEAFF. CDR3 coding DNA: TGTGCCAGCAGCTTCAGGACAGGGGGGTCCACTGAAGCTTTCTTT.